This TCR beta chain appears in the sequencing data of a study of low-dose radiotherapy and immunotherapy resistance in tumors (dated by TCRdb to between 2020 and 2023). With regard to the full study: In Cohort 1, each fraction delivered 0.5 Gy every 2 weeks, and the prescribed total PTV dose was 6.5 Gy. In Cohort 2, 1 Gy per fraction was delivered every two weeks, for a total of 13 Gy over 26 weeks. Nivolumab and ipilimumab were both given intravenously, with nivolumab at a 240 mg flat dose every two weeks and ipilimumab at 1 mg/kg every six weeks. Cyclophosphamide 200 mg/m2 was given intravenously every two weeks, one day before each radiation and immunotherapy administration. Starting on cycle 1 day 1, patients took 300 mg of aspirin by mouth once a day for four cycles. No randomization into treatment groups was done for the people taking part in the trial. Eight patients were included in the translational analysis: three from the first dose cohort and the first five from the second dose cohort.

This clonotype was seen many times. There is no known antigen for this receptor. Base qualities are missing; no much larger clone stands one base away. The listed sequencing device is Illumina HiSeq 2500. To make first-strand cDNA, Superscript III was used along with a set of TRAV- and TRBV-specific primers so that both the TCRalpha and TCRbeta chains were covered. TCRs were amplified with Phusion for 20 PCR cycles, with a constant-region primer paired with the adapter attached to the V primers. The isolated mRNA was amplified using the MessageAmp II aRNA Amplification Kit, with in vitro transcription performed for about 16 hours at 37 degrees C. mRNA for TCR sequencing was isolated with the Dynabeads mRNA DIRECT Purification Kit. Indexed Illumina adapters were added in a second approximately 25-cycle Phusion PCR, and the resulting products were purified with AMPure XP beads. The study's own analysis went as follows. Using custom Perl scripts, TCR sequences encoding the same protein were pooled, out-of-frame sequences were removed, and the abundance of each clonotype was computed. TCR sequences supported by only a single read were excluded from analysis. The metrics used to describe the repertoires included Shannon entropy, Gini index, clonality, richness, and the frequency of TCRs shared between repertoires. TCRdb took the public reads, trimmed them with fastp at Q25, ran MiXCR for clone calling and kept in-frame beta chains. Duplicate CDR3 protein sequences are folded into a single record with the most common DNA and genes. Here the V and J calls rest on TCRdb's processing, not on the authors' analysis. Present in this sample are under 90,000 distinct CDR3 sequences, about 18% of which were seen just once. Roughly 3% of the sample is in the top ten clones.

From cysteine to phenylalanine, the CDR3 is 16 amino acids long. The DNA shown is the 48-base CDR3, in frame from base 1. V is clipped by 4 bases and J by 3 bases, and the sequence between their germline boundaries is 20 bases long. The germline V gene specifies SGHDT as CDR1 and YYEEEE as CDR2. Interpreted using the paper, the time point label stands for: before trial treatment. Donors were enrolled in RACIN, a single-arm phase I dose-escalation trial in which nivolumab, ipilimumab, aspirin, low-dose cyclophosphamide and low-dose radiotherapy were combined. Eligible patients had advanced, TIL-negative solid tumors.

The chain links TRBV5-6 with TRBJ2-7, with the D segment identity uncertain. The clonotype comes from a male donor with prostate cancer. The material sequenced was PBMCs, taken before treatment. In nucleotides, the sequence is TGTGCCAGCAGCCGTCCTCGACATGGGCCAGACTACGAGCAGTACTTC. This gives the protein CASSRPRHGPDYEQYF.